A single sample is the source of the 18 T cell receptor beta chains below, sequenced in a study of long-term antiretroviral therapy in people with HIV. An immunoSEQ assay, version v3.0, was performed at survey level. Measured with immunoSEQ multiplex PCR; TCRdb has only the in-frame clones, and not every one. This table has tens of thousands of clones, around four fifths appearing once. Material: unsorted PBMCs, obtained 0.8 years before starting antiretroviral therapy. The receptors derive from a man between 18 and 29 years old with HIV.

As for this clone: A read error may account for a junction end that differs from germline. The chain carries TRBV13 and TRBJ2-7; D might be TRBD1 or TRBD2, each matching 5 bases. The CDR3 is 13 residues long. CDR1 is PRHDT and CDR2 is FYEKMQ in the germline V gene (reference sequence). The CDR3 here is CASSTGTSDEQYF. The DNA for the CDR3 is TGTGCCAGCAGCACCGGGACCTCCGACGAGCAGTACTTC.

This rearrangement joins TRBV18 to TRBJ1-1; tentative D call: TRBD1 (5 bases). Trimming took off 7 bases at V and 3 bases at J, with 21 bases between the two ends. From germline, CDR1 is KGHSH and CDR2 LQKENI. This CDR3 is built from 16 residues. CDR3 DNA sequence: TGTGCCAGCTTCTACGGATTGGGGGTCTTTTACACTGAAGCTTTCTTT. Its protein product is CASFYGLGVFYTEAFF.

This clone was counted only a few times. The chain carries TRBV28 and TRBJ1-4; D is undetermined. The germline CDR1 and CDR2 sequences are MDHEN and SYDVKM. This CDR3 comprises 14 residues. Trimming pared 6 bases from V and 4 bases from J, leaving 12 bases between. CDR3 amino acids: CASSPASSNEKLFF. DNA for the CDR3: TGTGCCAGCAGCCCTGCCTCGAGTAATGAAAAACTGTTTTTT. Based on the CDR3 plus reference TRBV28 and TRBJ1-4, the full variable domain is DVKVTQSSRYLVKRTGEKVFLECVQDMDHENMFWYRQDPGLGLRLIYFSYDVKMKEKGDIPEGYSVSREKKERFSLILESASTNQTSMYLCASSPASSNEKLFFGSGTQLSVL.

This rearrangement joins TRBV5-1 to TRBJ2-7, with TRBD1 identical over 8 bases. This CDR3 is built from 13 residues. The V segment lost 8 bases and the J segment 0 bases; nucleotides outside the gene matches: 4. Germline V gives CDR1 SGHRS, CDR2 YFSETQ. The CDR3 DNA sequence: TGCGCCAGTAGTGGGACAGGCTCCTACGAGCAGTACTTC. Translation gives CASSGTGSYEQYF.

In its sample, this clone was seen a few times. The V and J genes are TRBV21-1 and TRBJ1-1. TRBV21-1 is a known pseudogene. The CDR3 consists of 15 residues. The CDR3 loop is CASSSPGTGDTEAFF. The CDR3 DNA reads TGTGCCAGCAGCAGTCCTGGGACGGGGGACACTGAAGCTTTCTTT.

The CDR3 region is CASSAEWNYEQYF. For the CDR3, the DNA is TGTGCCAGCAGCGCCGAATGGAATTACGAGCAGTACTTC. The genes are TRBV7-6 and TRBJ2-7; no clear D. Germline CDR1 is SGHVS and CDR2 is FNYEAQ. Trimming removed 5 bases from V and 4 bases from J, with 12 bases in between. The CDR3 contains 13 residues.

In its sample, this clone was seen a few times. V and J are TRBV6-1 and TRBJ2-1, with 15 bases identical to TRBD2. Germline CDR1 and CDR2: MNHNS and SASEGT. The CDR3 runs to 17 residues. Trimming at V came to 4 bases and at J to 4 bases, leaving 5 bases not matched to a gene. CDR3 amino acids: CASSAGLAGGIYNEQFF. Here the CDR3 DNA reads TGTGCCAGCAGTGCCGGACTAGCGGGGGGGATATACAATGAGCAGTTCTTC.

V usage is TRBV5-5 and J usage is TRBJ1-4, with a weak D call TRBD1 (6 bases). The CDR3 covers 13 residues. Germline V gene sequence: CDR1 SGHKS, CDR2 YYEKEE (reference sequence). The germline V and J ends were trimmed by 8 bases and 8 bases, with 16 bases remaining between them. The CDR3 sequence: CASRGGSREKLFF. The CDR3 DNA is TGTGCCAGTCGAGGGGGGTCCCGGGAAAAACTGTTTTTT.

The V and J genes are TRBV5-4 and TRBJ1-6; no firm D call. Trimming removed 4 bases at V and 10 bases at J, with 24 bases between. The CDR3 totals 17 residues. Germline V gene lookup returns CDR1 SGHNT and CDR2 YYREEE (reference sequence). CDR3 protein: CASSQNYFPLIGSPLHF. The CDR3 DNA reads TGTGCCAGCAGCCAAAACTATTTCCCCCTCATCGGGTCACCCCTCCACTTT.

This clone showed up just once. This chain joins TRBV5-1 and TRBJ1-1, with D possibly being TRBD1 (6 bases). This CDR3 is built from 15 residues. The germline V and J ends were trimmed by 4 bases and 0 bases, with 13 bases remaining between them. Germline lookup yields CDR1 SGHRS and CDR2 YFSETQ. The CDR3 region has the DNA TGCGCCAGCAGCGATAGACAGGCTGTGAACACTGAAGCTTTCTTT. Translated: CASSDRQAVNTEAFF.

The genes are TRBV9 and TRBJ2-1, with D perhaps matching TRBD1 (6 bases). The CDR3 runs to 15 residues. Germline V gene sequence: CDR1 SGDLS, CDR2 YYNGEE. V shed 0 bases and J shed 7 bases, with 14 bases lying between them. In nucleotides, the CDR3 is TGTGCCAGCAGCGTAGAACAGGGTGTGGGGAATGAGCAGTTCTTC. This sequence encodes CASSVEQGVGNEQFF.

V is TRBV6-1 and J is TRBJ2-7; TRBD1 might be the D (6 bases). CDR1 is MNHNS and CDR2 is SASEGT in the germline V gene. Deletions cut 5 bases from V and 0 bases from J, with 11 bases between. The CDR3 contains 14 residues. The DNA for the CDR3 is TGTGCCAGCAGTACCCGGACAGACTCCTACGAGCAGTACTTC. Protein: CASSTRTDSYEQYF.

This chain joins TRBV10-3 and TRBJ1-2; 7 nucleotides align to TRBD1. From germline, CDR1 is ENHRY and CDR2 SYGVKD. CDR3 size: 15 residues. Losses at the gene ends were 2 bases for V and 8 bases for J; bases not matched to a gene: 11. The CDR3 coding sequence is TGTGCCATCAGTGAGGGACAGGTCGGGGGACAGGGCTACACCTTC. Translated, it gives CAISEGQVGGQGYTF.

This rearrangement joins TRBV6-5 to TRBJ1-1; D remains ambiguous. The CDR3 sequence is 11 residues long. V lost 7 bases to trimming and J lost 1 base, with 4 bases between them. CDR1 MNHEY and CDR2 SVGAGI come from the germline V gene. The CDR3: CASKANTEAFF. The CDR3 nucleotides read TGTGCCAGCAAGGCGAACACTGAAGCTTTCTTT.

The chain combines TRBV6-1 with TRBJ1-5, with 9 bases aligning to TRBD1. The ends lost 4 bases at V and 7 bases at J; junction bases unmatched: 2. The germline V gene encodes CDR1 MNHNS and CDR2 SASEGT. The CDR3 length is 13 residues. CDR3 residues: CASSAGQGQPQHF. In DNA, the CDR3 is TGTGCCAGCAGTGCGGGACAGGGACAGCCCCAGCATTTT.

CDR3 residues: CASSLRRQGNQPQHF. The CDR3 DNA sequence: TGTGCCAGCAGCTTACGTCGACAGGGGAATCAGCCCCAGCATTTT. The rearrangement uses TRBV7-8 and TRBJ1-5; TRBD1 agrees at 8 bases. The V gene end was trimmed by 2 bases and the J gene end by 4 bases; junction bases not matched to a gene: 4. CDR1 is SGHVS and CDR2 is FQNEAQ in the germline V gene. This CDR3 comprises 15 residues.

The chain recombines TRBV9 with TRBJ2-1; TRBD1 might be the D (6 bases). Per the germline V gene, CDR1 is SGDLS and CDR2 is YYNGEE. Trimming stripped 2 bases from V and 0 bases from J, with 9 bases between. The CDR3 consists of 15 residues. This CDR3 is CASSVQGSSYNEQFF. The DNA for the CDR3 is TGTGCCAGCAGCGTCCAGGGGAGCTCCTACAATGAGCAGTTCTTC.

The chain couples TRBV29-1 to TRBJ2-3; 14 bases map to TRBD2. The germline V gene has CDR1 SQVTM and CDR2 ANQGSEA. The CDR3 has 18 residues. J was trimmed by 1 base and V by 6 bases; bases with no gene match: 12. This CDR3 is CSVPGLAGAHLRTDTQYF. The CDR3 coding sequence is TGCAGCGTCCCGGGACTAGCGGGGGCCCACCTCCGCACAGATACGCAGTATTTT.